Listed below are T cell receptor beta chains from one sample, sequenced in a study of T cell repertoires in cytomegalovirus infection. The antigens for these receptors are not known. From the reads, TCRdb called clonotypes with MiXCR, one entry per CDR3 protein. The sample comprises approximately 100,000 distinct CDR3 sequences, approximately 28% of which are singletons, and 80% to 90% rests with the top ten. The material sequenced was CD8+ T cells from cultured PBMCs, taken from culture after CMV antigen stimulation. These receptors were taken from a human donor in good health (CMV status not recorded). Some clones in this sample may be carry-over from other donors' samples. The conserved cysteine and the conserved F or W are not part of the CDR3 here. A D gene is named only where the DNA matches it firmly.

ASKQGSFYNSPLH TRBV27 NA
ASTGDGGSSYNEQF TRBV7-4 TRBD2
ASRLGGDHDEQY TRBV7-8 NA
ASRATDTQY TRBV2 NA
ASSVATGVEQF TRBV9 NA
ASRGGRFEQY TRBV19 NA
ASSGPGLAGGFYNEQF TRBV7-6 TRBD2
ASSVDTTPVPYEQY TRBV18 NA
ASSRLETNEKLF TRBV6-2/TRBV6-3 NA
ASSQVGGMGEAF TRBV4-1 NA
SVRDTSYNEQF TRBV29-1 NA
ARGISTEAF TRBV2 NA
ASSQDRNTGELF TRBV4-1 NA
ASSIPLLGGLNTEAF TRBV19 NA
ASRGTGIYEQY TRBV6-2/TRBV6-3 TRBD1
ASSEDAGAPYEQY TRBV6-1 NA
ASSFPRQGERNTEAF TRBV28 TRBD1
ASSLGLHPEQY TRBV7-9 NA
ASSPIGDLYGYT TRBV12-3/TRBV12-4 NA
ASSFGTSQADTQY TRBV12-3/TRBV12-4 TRBD2
ASSLSRGVNTEAF TRBV28 NA
ASSLVLSPGTEAF TRBV7-2 NA
ASSLRGNSNQPQH TRBV7-8 NA
ASSQPGYTEAF TRBV14 NA
ASQTGTGTYEQY TRBV2 TRBD1
ASSINGNSYNEQF TRBV7-2 NA
ASSPRDRGPLTEAF TRBV7-2 TRBD1
ASNLGRSYEQY TRBV6-6 NA
ASSLARDWVYGYT TRBV12-3/TRBV12-4 NA
ASSQEVVDQPQH TRBV4-1 NA
ASSPRGSGRSSNTGELF TRBV7-9 NA
ASGQGAGTEAF TRBV25-1 TRBD1
ASSLGTYGYT TRBV12-3/TRBV12-4 NA
ASSAESGLDEQF TRBV11-1 NA
ASSSWTGQSYEQY TRBV4-1 TRBD1
ASSSPQDGSYEQY TRBV5-4 NA
ASSEGPSLYNEQF TRBV25-1 NA
ASSLGLATPADTQY TRBV11-1 NA
ASSQKKGLGRNTEAF TRBV19 NA
ASSPFTDEVSGETQY TRBV7-8 NA
ASSLGLAGGLGDIQY TRBV7-2 TRBD2
ASSLSKGAHYGYT TRBV27 TRBD1
ASGDTYSNQPQH TRBV27 NA
ASSHTGQGAYEQY TRBV7-4 TRBD1
ASSEKLPGRPSSYNEQF TRBV6-1 NA
ASSLGRGASGKHNEQF TRBV7-6 NA
ASSSSRTGPSEGKETQY TRBV9 TRBD1
ASSFGGGSSNEQF TRBV5-4 TRBD2
ASSPGTEEKLF TRBV7-9 TRBD1
ASSERAGEVFNYGYT TRBV6-1 NA
ASSETGTGGNEQY TRBV6-1 TRBD1
ASIPDRVYTEAF TRBV7-9 TRBD1
SVVDLPQLFNGTSTDTQY TRBV29-1 NA
AGWRGAYGYT TRBV28 NA
ASSHRGHSNQPQH TRBV11-3 TRBD1
ASSIGAWGRDQNEKLF TRBV19 NA
ATRDRVAAKNIQY TRBV6-1 TRBD1
ASSIPPGQGREQY TRBV28 TRBD1